These 9 T cell receptor beta chains share one sample of origin, sequenced in a study of blood T cell repertoires in COVID-19. Data came from immunoSEQ multiplex PCR; TCRdb stores just in-frame clones and leaves some out. The profile shows 65,000 to 75,000 clones, more than 75% of them singletons. The sequenced material came from peripheral blood. All receptors derive from a human donor in a cohort sampled during active COVID-19.

The gene calls are TRBV5-5 and TRBJ2-7, with 8 bases aligning to TRBD1. Germline V lookup: CDR1 SGHKS, CDR2 YYEKEE (reference sequence). V trimming: 3 bases; J trimming: 1 base; junction bases outside the gene matches: 3. The CDR3 covers 14 residues. This chain's CDR3 is CASSSRTGSYEQYF. The DNA for the CDR3 is TGTGCCAGCAGCTCTCGGACAGGGTCCTACGAGCAGTACTTC.

In nucleotides, the CDR3 is TGTGCCAGTAGTACAATCCCGGATCAGCCCCAGCATTTT. The encoded protein is CASSTIPDQPQHF. The gene calls are TRBV19 and TRBJ1-5, with D unresolved. The CDR3 extends over 13 amino acids. The V gene lost 4 bases and the J gene lost 5 bases, with 9 bases spanning the gap. CDR1 is LNHDA and CDR2 is SQIVND in the germline V gene (reference sequence).

The chain employs TRBV2 and TRBJ1-3; 7 positions match TRBD1. The CDR3 totals 16 residues. J lost 0 bases, V lost 7 bases, and 9 bases had no gene match. Looked up from germline, CDR1 is SNHLY and CDR2 is FYNNEI. The CDR3 DNA follows: TGTGCCAGCAACCCAACGGACAGGAGCTCTGGAAACACCATATATTTT. Residues: CASNPTDRSSGNTIYF.

The chain links TRBV19 to TRBJ2-1; perhaps TRBD1 as D (6 bases). There are 17 residues in the CDR3. Between the trimmed V and J ends, which lost 4 bases and 4 bases, there was a span of 20 bases. CDR1 LNHDA and CDR2 SQIVND come from the germline V gene (reference sequence). CDR3 bases: TGTGCCAGTAGTAAGAGGGGCTCGTGGGACACATACAATGAGCAGTTCTTC. Translating it yields CASSKRGSWDTYNEQFF.

The rearrangement uses TRBV6-5 and TRBJ2-1; D is unresolved. V was pared by 6 bases and J by 4 bases, with 4 bases between. Germline CDR1 and CDR2: MNHEY and SVGAGI. The CDR3 extends over 11 amino acids. The CDR3 DNA reads as TGTGCCAGCAGCCGTTACAATGAGCAGTTCTTC. Amino acids: CASSRYNEQFF.

The V gene is TRBV5-1, the J gene TRBJ2-1, with D perhaps matching TRBD2 (5 bases). Trimming took off 0 bases at V and 4 bases at J, with 11 bases between the two ends. Germline CDR1 SGHRS, CDR2 YFSETQ. CDR3 length: 15 amino acids. CDR3: CASSLGGSVYNEQFF. CDR3 nucleotide sequence: TGCGCCAGCAGCTTGGGGGGTAGCGTTTACAATGAGCAGTTCTTC.

The V gene is TRBV19, the J gene TRBJ1-2, with D unclear. CDR1 is LNHDA, CDR2 SQIVND, per germline (reference sequence). V lost 5 bases to trimming and J lost 8 bases, with 21 bases between them. CDR3 length: 15 residues. The DNA of the CDR3 is TGTGCCAGTAGTCATGATTGGGCCCCTCTATTAGGCTACACCTTC. Its protein is CASSHDWAPLLGYTF.

This clone was recorded a few times. The chain employs TRBV7-2 and TRBJ1-2; perhaps TRBD1 as D (6 bases). V dropped 5 bases and J dropped 6 bases, with 19 bases sitting between them. This CDR3 spans 15 amino acids. Germline assignment: CDR1 SGHTA and CDR2 FQGNSA. CDR3 sequence: CASSPSQRGWNGYTF. The CDR3 DNA sequence: TGTGCCAGCAGCCCTTCCCAAAGGGGGTGGAATGGCTACACCTTC. Full variable domain (remainder filled in from reference TRBV7-2 and TRBJ1-2): GAGVSQSPSNKVTEKGKDVELRCDPISGHTALYWYRQSLGQGLEFLIYFQGNSAPDKSGLPSDRFSAERTGGSVSTLTIQRTQQEDSAVYLCASSPSQRGWNGYTFGSGTRLTVV.

CDR3 nucleotide sequence: TGTGCCAGCAGTTATAAAGGCGGGGAATCACCCCTCCACTTT. This encodes CASSYKGGESPLHF. This chain uses TRBV6-5 with TRBJ1-6; no reliable D call. This CDR3 spans 14 amino acids. Germline values: CDR1 MNHEY, CDR2 SVGAGI. V shed 3 bases and J shed 10 bases, with 13 bases lying between them.